This TCR beta chain comes out of a study of blood T cell repertoires in COVID-19 (dated by TCRdb to about 2020). For the wider study: Samples from collaborators originated in the United States, Italy and Spain and spanned both the acute and convalescent phases of COVID-19. The material from the prospective study consisted of cDNA or gDNA derived from T cells, B-cell-depleted T cells, or PBMCs. Where HLA class I and class II types were available, the types were taken from metadata supplied by the sample provider, not from assay-based typing. Nearly every sample came with metadata listing a de-identified subject ID, COVID-19 status, age in years and sex. The dataset comprised deeply sampled blood TCRbeta repertoires from subjects exposed to, actively infected with, or recovered from COVID-19. The repertoires were made available in a free public database intended to serve as a resource for research on the immune response to SARS-CoV-2. The samples were drawn from two sources: the first 160 participants of the ongoing ImmuneRACE study, and 1,200 or so subjects contributed by 6 global collaborators.

TCRbeta CDR3 regions were amplified from genomic DNA using the immunoSEQ Assay, a bias-controlled multiplex PCR. In the source study's methods: Nucleated cell counts per sample were estimated from amplification of reference gene primers within the assay. To quantify the absolute abundance of each unique TCRbeta CDR3 rearrangement, sequence reads were collapsed and filtered. For each sample, productive Simpson clonality was calculated by taking the square root of Simpson's diversity index across productive rearrangements. TCRdb re-hosts the immuneACCESS table, in-frame sequences only. Its copies lack some clones; in the studies checked, an unresolved V gene accounts for under half of them, and the cause for the rest is not known. V, J and clone size are taken as reported in that table, and D and trimming were inferred from the DNA itself. This sample is represented by more than 250,000 clones; 80% to 95% of them were singletons. The ten largest clones represent about a fifth of the sample.

In the germline V gene, CDR1 corresponds to SGDLS and CDR2 to YYNGEE. Reading from cysteine to phenylalanine, the CDR3 counts 15 amino acids. The entry retains the CDR3 DNA only, 45 bases that are in frame from base 1. V trim: 2 bases; J trim: 3 bases; unmatched bases: 4. The study at large found these results: The amount of clinical and demographic metadata varied by source and participant and was provided uncurated.

As concerns this clone: Its antigen is not yet known. No base quality information exists; no much larger clone differs at one position.

Enrolling through a virtual design, the prospective study's participants ranged in age from roughly 18 to 95 years and lived across 24 United States geographic areas. In the prospective study, cohorts were assigned on the basis of participant-reported clinical history obtained from a screening survey and a study questionnaire. Recovered participants in ImmuneRACE Cohort 3 were defined as having two consecutive negative NP/OP PCR tests, clearance from a healthcare professional, or resolution of symptoms. In the prospective study, mobile phlebotomists collected whole blood, serum and a nasopharyngeal or oropharyngeal swab from each participant. Additional blood draws and questionnaires over an approximately two-month period could optionally be provided by prospective study participants. Blood samples from the prospective study were shipped frozen or at room temperature prior to DNA extraction.

Source material: PBMCs or T cells enriched from blood (not recorded which). The rearranged chain carries TRBV9 and TRBJ2-2; 7 central bases correspond to TRBD1. The clonotype comes from a woman aged 25 to 39 who had recovered from COVID-19. This receptor has the CDR3 CASSVTGADTGELFF. The DNA sequence is as follows: TGTGCCAGCAGCGTCACAGGGGCAGACACCGGGGAGCTGTTTTTT.